This is a list of T cell receptor beta chains from one sample in a study of identical twins. From the 5' RACE reads, TCRdb called clonotypes with MiXCR, one entry per CDR3 protein. The sample contains about 520,000 distinct CDR3 sequences, 20% to 25% of which appear only once. This same sample was also part of a study on T cells expressing NK-cell markers.

Sequencing used CD4+ T cells sorted from blood. The receptors here all came from a woman aged 18-35 years in good health. The CDR3 runs from the conserved cysteine through the conserved F or W. A D gene is named only where the DNA matches it firmly. The size field is filled for only some rows; it gives once, few, many or a size class.

v_call: TRBV5-5; d_call: NA; j_call: TRBJ1-4; clone_size: NA; cdr3_aa: CASSPDTGTTNEKLFF; cdr3_nt: TGTGCCAGCAGTCCAGACACAGGGACAACTAATGAAAAACTGTTTTTT
v_call: TRBV10-3; d_call: TRBD2; j_call: TRBJ2-7; clone_size: NA; cdr3_aa: CAISESERDPRKSEQYF; cdr3_nt: TGTGCCATCAGTGAGTCTGAGCGGGACCCAAGAAAAAGCGAGCAGTACTTC
v_call: TRBV12-3/TRBV12-4; d_call: TRBD1; j_call: TRBJ2-1; clone_size: NA; cdr3_aa: CASSLRGQYTYNEQFF; cdr3_nt: TGTGCCAGCAGTTTAAGGGGGCAATATACCTACAATGAGCAGTTCTTC
v_call: TRBV20-1; d_call: TRBD2; j_call: TRBJ2-1; clone_size: NA; cdr3_aa: CSARDLVAGNEQFF; cdr3_nt: TGCAGTGCTAGGGACCTAGTAGCGGGCAATGAGCAGTTCTTC
v_call: TRBV20-1; d_call: TRBD1; j_call: TRBJ2-1; clone_size: many; cdr3_aa: CSAQPPGQGADEQFF; cdr3_nt: TGCAGTGCTCAACCACCGGGACAGGGGGCTGATGAGCAGTTCTTC
v_call: TRBV25-1; d_call: NA; j_call: TRBJ1-2; clone_size: few; cdr3_aa: CASSEPGQSPYGYTF; cdr3_nt: TGTGCCAGCAGTGAACCTGGACAGAGCCCCTATGGCTACACCTTC
v_call: TRBV5-1; d_call: TRBD1; j_call: TRBJ1-1; clone_size: few; cdr3_aa: CASSQNPQGGTEAFF; cdr3_nt: TGCGCCAGCAGCCAGAATCCTCAGGGGGGCACTGAAGCTTTCTTT
v_call: TRBV28; d_call: TRBD2; j_call: TRBJ2-1; clone_size: NA; cdr3_aa: CASSRASGVYNEQFF; cdr3_nt: TGTGCCAGCAGTCGGGCTAGCGGAGTATACAATGAGCAGTTCTTC
v_call: TRBV29-1; d_call: TRBD2; j_call: TRBJ2-1; clone_size: many; cdr3_aa: CSASQGLAGINEQFF; cdr3_nt: TGCAGCGCGTCTCAGGGACTAGCGGGAATTAATGAGCAGTTCTTC
v_call: TRBV9; d_call: NA; j_call: TRBJ2-1; clone_size: few; cdr3_aa: CASSVEGDPYVEQFF; cdr3_nt: TGTGCCAGCAGCGTGGAAGGGGACCCCTATGTGGAGCAGTTCTTC
v_call: TRBV2; d_call: NA; j_call: TRBJ1-2; clone_size: NA; cdr3_aa: CASSDSGTHGYTF; cdr3_nt: TGTGCCAGCAGCGATTCCGGGACCCATGGCTACACCTTC
v_call: TRBV20-1; d_call: NA; j_call: TRBJ2-2; clone_size: few; cdr3_aa: CSARPAGTLTGELFF; cdr3_nt: TGCAGTGCTAGACCCGCCGGGACTCTCACCGGGGAGCTGTTTTTT
v_call: TRBV7-6; d_call: TRBD2; j_call: TRBJ2-1; clone_size: few; cdr3_aa: CASSPGGWSYNEQFF; cdr3_nt: TGTGCCAGCAGCCCCGGGGGGTGGTCCTACAATGAGCAGTTCTTC
v_call: TRBV5-1; d_call: TRBD1; j_call: TRBJ2-7; clone_size: NA; cdr3_aa: CASSLQGASYEQYF; cdr3_nt: TGCGCCAGCAGCTTGCAGGGGGCCTCCTACGAGCAGTACTTC
v_call: TRBV29-1; d_call: NA; j_call: TRBJ1-5; clone_size: many; cdr3_aa: CSVEDPIPCTFSNQPQHF; cdr3_nt: TGCAGCGTTGAAGATCCAATACCGTGCACCTTCAGCAATCAGCCCCAGCATTTT
v_call: TRBV5-1; d_call: NA; j_call: TRBJ2-1; clone_size: NA; cdr3_aa: CASSETGDYNEQFF; cdr3_nt: TGCGCCAGCAGTGAGACAGGAGATTACAATGAGCAGTTCTTC
v_call: TRBV27; d_call: NA; j_call: TRBJ2-3; clone_size: NA; cdr3_aa: CASSLTGHRTDTQYF; cdr3_nt: TGTGCCAGCAGTTTAACGGGACATCGCACAGATACGCAGTATTTT
v_call: TRBV20-1; d_call: NA; j_call: TRBJ2-6; clone_size: few; cdr3_aa: CSAHPPGANVLTF; cdr3_nt: TGCAGTGCCCACCCTCCTGGGGCCAACGTCCTGACTTTC
v_call: TRBV15; d_call: NA; j_call: TRBJ2-1; clone_size: NA; cdr3_aa: CATSRDQTRDEQFF; cdr3_nt: TGTGCCACCAGCAGAGATCAGACTAGGGATGAGCAGTTCTTC
v_call: TRBV12-3/TRBV12-4; d_call: NA; j_call: TRBJ2-7; clone_size: few; cdr3_aa: CASSLGSLGPYEQYF; cdr3_nt: TGTGCCAGCAGTTTGGGCTCCTTAGGACCCTACGAGCAGTACTTC
v_call: TRBV20-1; d_call: NA; j_call: TRBJ1-2; clone_size: few; cdr3_aa: CSATAGAGGYTF; cdr3_nt: TGCAGTGCTACTGCAGGGGCTGGTGGCTACACCTTC
v_call: TRBV7-2; d_call: NA; j_call: TRBJ2-5; clone_size: many; cdr3_aa: CASSLTGGYQETQYF; cdr3_nt: TGTGCCAGCAGCTTAACGGGGGGCTACCAAGAGACCCAGTACTTC